The next 8 T cell receptor beta chains were all read from a single sample in a study of shared clonotypes between healthy human individuals. Measured with immunoSEQ multiplex PCR; TCRdb has only the in-frame clones, and not every one. The top ten hold less than 0.55% of the sample, which has about 1.5 million clones, approximately 98% seen once. The material sequenced was naive CD4+ T cells sorted from blood. Subset reported: CD45RA+ positively selected. Every receptor here comes from a man aged 25 to 45 in good health.

The chain has TRBV6-5 and TRBJ1-5; a weak D match, TRBD1 (6 bases). V lost 5 bases and J lost 5, with 10 bases in between. CDR3 length: 13 amino acids. Germline assignment: CDR1 MNHEY and CDR2 SVGAGI. As DNA, the CDR3 is TGTGCCAGCAGTGCGCAGGGGTATCAGCCCCAGCATTTT. Translation: CASSAQGYQPQHF.

The V gene is TRBV27, the J gene TRBJ2-2; 10 bases match TRBD1. Germline CDR1 MNHEY, CDR2 SMNVEV (reference sequence). The CDR3 spans 15 residues. Germline trimming cut 6 bases from V and 4 bases from J; bases unmatched to any gene: 5. The CDR3 DNA follows: TGTGCCAGCAGGTGGGACAGGGGAGGCACCGGGGAGCTGTTTTTT. Residues: CASRWDRGGTGELFF.

The chain has TRBV18 and TRBJ1-4; D is unclear. V was pared by 1 base and J by 4 bases, with 10 bases between. The CDR3 is 15 amino acids. The V gene's germline CDR1 is KGHSH and CDR2 LQKENI. CDR3 bases: TGTGCCAGCTCACCACATCCTGGGGTTAATGAAAAACTGTTTTTT. Its protein is CASSPHPGVNEKLFF.

This rearrangement joins TRBV6-5 to TRBJ1-2; the D gene is possibly TRBD1 (5 bases). V gave up 6 bases and J gave up 9 bases, with 17 bases separating them. This CDR3 has 13 residues. The germline V gene encodes CDR1 MNHEY and CDR2 SVGAGI. Written as DNA, the CDR3 is TGTGCCAGCAGCCCCGGGGGGGTCGGGAGCTACACCTTC. Translating gives CASSPGGVGSYTF.

In this sample, this clone turned up once. The sample has other DNA sequences that encode this CDR3 too. The chain uses TRBV9 and TRBJ1-1; the D is unclear. Germline CDR1 is SGDLS and CDR2 is YYNGEE. The CDR3 length is 14 residues. The germline V and J ends were trimmed by 0 bases and 0 bases, with 6 bases remaining between them. CDR3 nucleotides: TGTGCCAGCAGCGTAGAGGCCTTGAACACTGAAGCTTTCTTT. This gives the protein CASSVEALNTEAFF.

The V gene is TRBV15, the J gene TRBJ1-1; perhaps TRBD1 as D (5 bases). Trimming took off 5 bases at V and 8 bases at J, with 21 bases between the two ends. Germline CDR1 reads LNHNV; CDR2 reads YYDKDF (reference sequence). This CDR3 is built from 15 residues. CDR3 sequence: CATSPQPTSGTEAFF. The DNA for the CDR3 is TGTGCCACCAGCCCCCAGCCTACTTCCGGGACGGAAGCTTTCTTT.

The V gene is TRBV7-9, the J gene TRBJ2-7, with 7 bases matching TRBD1. CDR1 and CDR2 (germline): SEHNR, FQNEAQ (reference sequence). The V segment lost 3 bases and the J segment 0 bases; nucleotides outside the gene matches: 5. The CDR3 loop spans 15 amino acids. For the CDR3, the DNA is TGTGCCAGCAGCTTCGACAGGGTGAGCTCCTACGAGCAGTACTTC. It codes for CASSFDRVSSYEQYF.

This clone has a handful of counts. The chain has TRBV5-4 and TRBJ1-2; 8 bases align to TRBD1. Trimming at V came to 4 bases and at J to 6 bases, leaving 8 bases not matched to a gene. Germline CDR1 is SGHNT and CDR2 is YYREEE (reference sequence). This CDR3 comprises 14 residues. The CDR3 reads CASSPRTGRHGYTF. In DNA, the CDR3 is TGTGCCAGCAGCCCCAGGACAGGGCGCCATGGCTACACCTTC. Complete variable domain (other parts from reference TRBV5-4 and TRBJ1-2): ETGVTQSPTHLIKTRGQQVTLRCSSQSGHNTVSWYQQALGQGPQFIFQYYREEENGRGNFPPRFSGLQFPNYSSELNVNALELDDSALYLCASSPRTGRHGYTFGSGTRLTVV.